Shown below are 30 T cell receptor beta chains from a single sample sequenced in a study of T-cell reconstitution after alpha-beta-depleted transplantation in children (dated by TCRdb to 2016 to 2017). Libraries were prepared through PCR. Sequenced on an Illumina HiSeq 2500. To normalize quantification of the TCRbeta repertoire, the TCR libraries were built with molecular barcoding that relied on unique molecular identifiers. TCRdb took the public reads, trimmed them with fastp at Q25, ran MiXCR for clone calling and kept in-frame beta chains. Each entry is one CDR3 protein sequence, shown with its most common DNA and genes. In all, the sample holds a few hundred thousand distinct CDR3 sequences, and about 7% of those were seen once. More than 5.5% of the sample goes to the ten largest clones. The treatment or condition label, read with the paper, signifies: allogeneic hematopoietic cell transplantation with graft depleted of TCRalphabeta T cells and CD19 B cells.

The sample was PBMCs, taken before TCRalphabeta/CD19-depleted stem cell transplant. These receptors all stem from a boy aged 2 to 10 with acute lymphoblastic leukemia, due to receive a stem cell transplant.

This clonotype has just a few counts. The rearrangement uses TRBV28 and TRBJ2-7; the match to TRBD1 covers 9 bases. Germline lookup yields CDR1 MDHEN and CDR2 SYDVKM. The CDR3 loop spans 16 amino acids. Trimming removed 6 bases from V and 3 bases from J; junction bases left unmatched: 12. CDR3 coding DNA: TGTGCCAGCAGCTGGTCGCACAGGGGGCTCGGCTACGAGCAGTACTTC. Translating gives CASSWSHRGLGYEQYF.

This clonotype was seen only a few times. The chain is built from TRBV4-3 and TRBJ1-2; a weak D match, TRBD1 (5 bases). The germline V gene has CDR1 LGHNA and CDR2 YSLEER. Trimming shortened V by 1 base and J by 0 bases, and 15 bases separated the two germline ends. The CDR3 is made up of 17 amino acids. The CDR3, as DNA: TGCGCCAGCAGCCAAGTTTTGGGCGACAGAGCTAACTATGGCTACACCTTC. Translated: CASSQVLGDRANYGYTF.

The table lists this clonotype with many counts. The chain carries TRBV7-2 and TRBJ1-1; D gene uncertain. The V and J ends lost 3 bases and 4 bases respectively, with 12 bases between them. CDR1 and CDR2 from the germline V gene are SGHTA and FQGNSA. CDR3 length: 14 amino acids. The DNA of the CDR3 is TGTGCCAGCAGCTTTGATGGGGTGAGCACTGAAGCTTTCTTT. Protein: CASSFDGVSTEAFF.

This clonotype was counted ten times or more. V is TRBV29-1 and J is TRBJ2-1; D is unresolved. The CDR3 runs 11 residues. CDR1 and CDR2 from the germline V gene are SQVTM and ANQGSEA. Trimming pared 5 bases from V and 15 bases from J, leaving 17 bases between. The CDR3 sequence is CSVLISTARFF. CDR3 DNA: TGCAGCGTTTTGATTTCTACGGCGCGGTTCTTC.

This clonotype was picked up a small number of times. The chain carries TRBV20-1 and TRBJ2-3; D gene uncertain. V dropped 3 bases and J dropped 4 bases, with 11 bases sitting between them. Germline CDR1 reads DFQATT; CDR2 reads SNEGSKA (reference sequence). The CDR3 consists of 13 residues. CDR3 bases: TGCAGTGCTAGTTTGCTCGGCCCAGATACGCAGTATTTT. Translation: CSASLLGPDTQYF.

This clonotype has a count of ten or more. The CDR3 sequence: CSAPDPRSPDTQYF. The CDR3 DNA follows: TGCAGTGCTCCCGACCCCAGGTCCCCAGATACGCAGTATTTT. The chain uses TRBV20-1 and TRBJ2-3, with D hard to call. Trimming cost V 5 bases and J 4 bases, with 16 bases left between them. Germline assignment: CDR1 DFQATT and CDR2 SNEGSKA (reference sequence). The CDR3 covers 14 residues.

This chain connects TRBV20-1 to TRBJ1-5; D unresolved. Germline CDR1 and CDR2: DFQATT and SNEGSKA (reference sequence). The CDR3 extends over 13 amino acids. V was pared by 4 bases and J by 1 base, with 8 bases between. The CDR3: CSATKQSNQPQHF. The CDR3 DNA reads as TGCAGTGCTACCAAACAGAGCAATCAGCCCCAGCATTTT.

This clonotype occurred many times. The V call is TRBV7-2, the J call TRBJ2-7, with TRBD1 matching over 10 bases. CDR1 and CDR2 (germline): SGHTA, FQGNSA. V shed 5 bases and J 3 bases; nucleotides not matched to a gene: 7. The CDR3 covers 15 residues. CDR3 loop: CASSITGTGDYEQYF. The CDR3 bases are TGTGCCAGCAGCATCACCGGGACAGGGGACTACGAGCAGTACTTC.

There are many counts of this clonotype. The chain employs TRBV7-2 and TRBJ1-1; no clear D. V gave up 5 bases and J gave up 5 bases, with 15 bases separating them. The germline gives CDR1 SGHTA, CDR2 FQGNSA. The CDR3 is made up of 14 amino acids. CDR3 sequence: CASSLEGVGTEAFF. The DNA for the CDR3 is TGTGCCAGCAGCCTGGAGGGAGTTGGAACTGAAGCTTTCTTT.

This clonotype was seen a handful of times. The chain carries TRBV29-1 and TRBJ2-7, with a weak D call TRBD2 (5 bases). The germline gives CDR1 SQVTM, CDR2 ANQGSEA. Trimming stripped 1 base from V and 3 bases from J, with 7 bases between. This CDR3 spans 12 amino acids. The CDR3 sequence: CSVEAEDYEQYF. CDR3 DNA: TGCAGCGTTGAAGCGGAGGACTACGAGCAGTACTTC.

There are many counts of this clonotype. The V call is TRBV12-3 or TRBV12-4, the J call TRBJ1-1; tentative D call: TRBD1 (5 bases). The CDR3 has 13 amino acids. With 2 bases removed from V and 3 bases from J, the gap between germline ends came to 7 bases. The CDR3 sequence is CASSLIQDTEAFF. The DNA for the CDR3 is TGTGCCAGCAGTTTAATACAGGACACTGAAGCTTTCTTT.

This clonotype has only a few counts. The chain combines TRBV7-8 with TRBJ2-1; D is possibly TRBD1 (5 bases). V dropped 5 bases and J dropped 2 bases, with 16 bases sitting between them. The CDR3 sequence is 16 residues long. Germline CDR1 is SGHVS and CDR2 is FQNEAQ. CDR3 nucleotide sequence: TGTGCCAGCAGCCCCCGCCTCAGGGCCCCCTACAATGAGCAGTTCTTC. Translated: CASSPRLRAPYNEQFF.

This clonotype showed up just a few times. The chain is built from TRBV28 and TRBJ2-1, with 10 positions matching TRBD2. CDR1 MDHEN and CDR2 SYDVKM come from the germline V gene. CDR3 length: 17 residues. The V gene end was trimmed by 2 bases and the J gene end by 3 bases; junction bases not matched to a gene: 7. The CDR3 nucleotides are TGTGCCAGCAGTTTAAGCCTGGCTAGCGGGAGCTACAATGAGCAGTTCTTC. Translation gives CASSLSLASGSYNEQFF. The full variable domain, with the rest looked up from reference TRBV28 and TRBJ2-1, is DVKVTQSSRYLVKRTGEKVFLECVQDMDHENMFWYRQDPGLGLRLIYFSYDVKMKEKGDIPEGYSVSREKKERFSLILESASTNQTSMYLCASSLSLASGSYNEQFFGPGTRLTVL.

CDR3 region: CASNEAQRGKQETQYF. The CDR3 coding sequence is TGTGCCAGCAACGAGGCCCAGCGGGGGAAGCAAGAGACCCAGTACTTC. The chain is built from TRBV2 and TRBJ2-5; 8 bases match TRBD2. CDR3 length: 16 residues. In germline, CDR1 is SNHLY, CDR2 FYNNEI. Germline trimming cut 7 bases from V and 2 bases from J; bases unmatched to any gene: 12.

This clonotype was counted at least ten times. The chain has TRBV11-3 and TRBJ2-7; TRBD1 matches 10 bases. The CDR3 is 13 amino acids. The V gene end was trimmed by 5 bases and the J gene end by 6 bases; junction bases not matched to a gene: 4. Germline CDR1 reads SGHNT; CDR2 reads YENEEA. CDR3 DNA sequence: TGTGCCAGCAGCCAGGGACAGGGGCTCGAGCAGTACTTC. This encodes CASSQGQGLEQYF. The whole variable domain, filled in from reference TRBV11-3 and TRBJ2-7, reads EAGVVQSPRYKIIEKKQPVAFWCNPISGHNTLYWYLQNLGQGPELLIRYENEEAVDDSQLPKDRFSAERLKGVDSTLKIQPAELGDSAVYLCASSQGQGLEQYFGPGTRLTVT.

The chain links TRBV4-1 to TRBJ2-3, with unresolved D. Germline V gene sequence: CDR1 MGHRA, CDR2 YSYEKL. Deletions cut 0 bases from V and 4 bases from J, with 11 bases between. The CDR3 has 15 residues. The CDR3 bases are TGCGCCAGCAGCCAAGATTCGCGGTCCTCAGATACGCAGTATTTT. Its translation is CASSQDSRSSDTQYF.

This chain joins TRBV18 and TRBJ2-3, with a weak D call TRBD1 (6 bases). The CDR3 extends over 15 amino acids. V was pared by 0 bases and J by 3 bases, with 10 bases between. The germline CDR1 and CDR2 sequences are KGHSH and LQKENI. The CDR3 here is CASSPPGQITDTQYF. Here the CDR3 DNA reads TGTGCCAGCTCACCACCGGGACAAATTACAGATACGCAGTATTTT. Using reference TRBV18 and TRBJ2-3 for the parts outside the CDR3, the full variable domain is NAGVMQNPRHLVRRRGQEARLRCSPMKGHSHVYWYRQLPEEGLKFMVYLQKENIIDESGMPKERFSAEFPKEGPSILRIQQVVRGDSAAYFCASSPPGQITDTQYFGPGTRLTVL.

This clonotype has ten or more counts. The CDR3 DNA reads as TGTGCCAGCAGTTCTCACTCATACCCAGCCTACGAGCAGTACTTC. Amino acids: CASSSHSYPAYEQYF. The chain couples TRBV6-5 to TRBJ2-7; D gene uncertain. From germline, CDR1 is MNHEY and CDR2 SVGAGI. With 4 bases removed from V and 2 bases from J, the gap between germline ends came to 15 bases. There are 15 residues in the CDR3.

In its sample, this clonotype was seen many times. CDR3 amino acids: CASMADYNEQFF. The CDR3, as DNA: TGTGCCAGCATGGCAGACTACAATGAGCAGTTCTTC. The rearrangement uses TRBV2 and TRBJ2-1, with D unclear. Trimming removed 7 bases from V and 3 bases from J, with 7 bases in between. The germline gives CDR1 SNHLY, CDR2 FYNNEI. The CDR3 extends over 12 amino acids.

This rearrangement joins TRBV7-2 to TRBJ2-5; no firm D call. The CDR3 length is 14 residues. Germline V CDR1 and CDR2: SGHTA, FQGNSA. V lost 2 bases to trimming and J lost 6 bases, with 13 bases between them. The CDR3 sequence is CASSLSVDEKTQYF. As DNA, the CDR3 is TGTGCCAGCAGCTTATCCGTAGACGAAAAGACCCAGTACTTC.

This clonotype was seen repeatedly, ten times or more. This chain uses TRBV20-1 with TRBJ2-5; D remains ambiguous. V lost 0 bases and J lost 4, with 12 bases in between. The CDR3 extends over 14 amino acids. Germline V gives CDR1 DFQATT, CDR2 SNEGSKA (reference sequence). The CDR3 nucleotides are TGCAGTGCTAGAGATGTGGGGATAGGAGAGACCCAGTACTTC. As protein: CSARDVGIGETQYF.

This clonotype was seen a handful of times. The J gene is TRBJ1-2, the V gene TRBV7-2; no clear D gene. CDR1 SGHTA and CDR2 FQGNSA come from the germline V gene. V lost 0 bases to trimming and J lost 5 bases, with 13 bases between them. There are 15 residues in the CDR3. CDR3 in DNA: TGTGCCAGCAGCTTAGCGGTCGGTGGGTTTTATGGCTACACCTTC. Its protein product is CASSLAVGGFYGYTF.

The chain is built from TRBV28 and TRBJ1-3; possible D gene TRBD1, 5 bases. This CDR3 spans 16 amino acids. The germline CDR1 and CDR2 sequences are MDHEN and SYDVKM. Trimming pared 10 bases from V and 0 bases from J, leaving 19 bases between. The CDR3 sequence is CATAGPGLSSGNTIYF. DNA for the CDR3: TGTGCCACCGCGGGGCCAGGCCTTTCCTCTGGAAACACCATATATTTT.

In this sample, this clonotype turned up many times. The genes are TRBV20-1 and TRBJ2-1; tentative D call: TRBD1 (6 bases). The CDR3 is 13 amino acids. In germline, CDR1 is DFQATT, CDR2 SNEGSKA (reference sequence). V was pared by 6 bases and J by 0 bases, with 9 bases between. CDR3 sequence: CSAHRASYNEQFF. CDR3 nucleotide sequence: TGCAGTGCGCACAGGGCCTCCTACAATGAGCAGTTCTTC.

This clonotype showed up many times. The rearrangement uses TRBV15 and TRBJ2-5; no clear D gene. V dropped 0 bases and J dropped 6 bases, with 5 bases sitting between them. The CDR3 is 12 residues long. Germline lookup yields CDR1 LNHNV and CDR2 YYDKDF (reference sequence). The CDR3 spells CATSRDKKTQYF. The DNA of the CDR3 is TGTGCCACCAGCAGAGATAAAAAGACCCAGTACTTC.

This clonotype was recorded a few times. The genes are TRBV10-2 and TRBJ2-7; the D call may be TRBD1 or TRBD2 (5 bases each). This CDR3 comprises 14 residues. V was cut by 0 bases and J by 6 bases, with 12 bases left in between. CDR1 is WSHSY, CDR2 SAAADI, per germline. The CDR3: CASSESGSGGEQYF. As DNA, the CDR3 is TGCGCCAGCAGTGAGTCAGGTAGTGGGGGCGAGCAGTACTTC.

This clonotype was observed at least ten times. V and J are TRBV6-2 or TRBV6-3 and TRBJ2-7; 15 nucleotides agree with TRBD2. The trim removed 5 bases at V and 0 bases at J, leaving 14 bases unmatched. The length of the CDR3 is 20 residues. Germline CDR1 MNHEY, CDR2 SVGEGT. The CDR3 loop reads CASSPLFGLAGGKSSYEQYF. CDR3 DNA sequence: TGTGCCAGCAGTCCGCTTTTTGGACTAGCGGGAGGGAAGAGCTCCTACGAGCAGTACTTC.

This clonotype was observed at least ten times. This chain uses TRBV20-1 with TRBJ2-7; D gene ambiguous. Germline V lookup: CDR1 DFQATT, CDR2 SNEGSKA (reference sequence). The germline V and J ends were trimmed by 3 bases and 2 bases, with 11 bases remaining between them. The CDR3 contains 13 residues. CDR3 DNA: TGCAGTGCTAGCTGGCAGAATCCCTACGAGCAGTACTTC. This sequence encodes CSASWQNPYEQYF.

This chain uses TRBV3-1 with TRBJ2-6; possible D gene TRBD2, 6 bases. The CDR3 covers 17 residues. V was trimmed by 3 bases and J by 4 bases, leaving 16 bases between them. Germline CDR1 reads LGHDT; CDR2 reads YNNKEL (reference sequence). CDR3 residues: CASSQGDSFSGANVLTF. Written as DNA, the CDR3 is TGTGCCAGCAGCCAGGGGGACTCCTTTTCCGGGGCCAACGTCCTGACTTTC.

This clonotype was picked up many times. The chain uses TRBV27 and TRBJ2-1, with 11 bases that match TRBD1. The CDR3 has 14 amino acids. V lost 5 bases to trimming and J lost 6 bases; unmatched junction nucleotides: 3. Germline CDR1 reads MNHEY; CDR2 reads SMNVEV (reference sequence). The CDR3 sequence is CASSPGTGGNEQFF. The CDR3, as DNA: TGTGCCAGCAGTCCCGGGACAGGGGGCAATGAGCAGTTCTTC.